The present entry profiles one T cell receptor (beta chain) with its context. V gave up 2 bases and J gave up 5 bases, with 9 bases separating them. The CDR3 is made up of 13 amino acids. Germline-derived CDR1 and CDR2 are SGHTA and FQGNSA. Here immunoSEQ multiplex PCR was the method, and the copy in TCRdb shows in-frame clones only, minus some. The data show roughly 84,000 clones, 85% to 95% seen once. The data originate from a study of T cell changes during pregnancy in multiple sclerosis. The sequencing here drew on peripheral blood, taken in the third trimester of pregnancy. This clonotype was obtained from a female donor in good health, enrolled as a control in a pregnancy study. The J gene is TRBJ2-5, the V gene TRBV7-2; D unclear. CDR3 residues: CASSLLVRETQYF. CDR3 bases: TGTGCCAGCAGCTTATTAGTGCGGGAGACCCAGTACTTC. The whole variable domain, remainder taken from reference TRBV7-2 and TRBJ2-5, is GAGVSQSPSNKVTEKGKDVELRCDPISGHTALYWYRQSLGQGLEFLIYFQGNSAPDKSGLPSDRFSAERTGGSVSTLTIQRTQQEDSAVYLCASSLLVRETQYFGPGTRLLVL.